This TCR beta chain was identified during a study of CD8 T cells in Susac syndrome. With random hexamers, reverse transcription was performed on 0.5 to 1 ug of RNA. TCRdb called the immunoSEQ multiplex PCR reads again in MiXCR, with one record for every CDR3 protein. The table lists around 270,000 distinct CDR3 sequences, around 91% of them singletons. The V end was cut by 8 bases, the J end by 2 bases, with 10 bases between. CDR1 and CDR2 from the germline V gene are MNHNY and SVGAGI (reference sequence). The CDR3 totals 12 residues. The CD8+ and CD4+ T cells were negatively isolated, with the TEMRA cells enriched by FACS.

V is TRBV6-6 and J is TRBJ2-7, with TRBD1 as a possible D gene (6 bases). What was sequenced was CD8+ T cells from PBMCs. The clonotype was recovered from a human donor with multiple sclerosis. CDR3 loop: CASCPGAYEQYF. The CDR3 bases are TGTGCCAGCTGCCCAGGGGCCTACGAGCAGTACTTC.